Following are 19 T cell receptor beta chains from one sample sequenced in a study of vaccination effects on CD4 cells after COVID-19. ViraFEST expansion of antigen-specific CD4+ T cells with viral peptide pools preceded sequencing. Having been cultured for roughly 9 days, the cells underwent CD4+ T cell isolation. Vaccination of participants consisted of two doses of either the BNT162b2 or mRNA-1273 vaccine. These TCRs' antigens remain unknown. Method: immunoSEQ multiplex PCR; TCRdb's copy keeps in-frame clones and lacks some. The data contain 64,000 or so clones, roughly 78% of them singletons. Sample: CD4+ T cells from PBMCs cultured with HCoV-OC43 spike peptides, taken after COVID-19 vaccination. Subset meaning: HCoV-OC43 spike overlapping peptide pool stimulation. These receptors all come from a human donor who received a COVID-19 vaccine.

The chain links TRBV28 to TRBJ2-7; 7 nucleotides agree with TRBD1. J lost 2 bases, V lost 2 bases, and 3 bases had no gene match. Germline assignment: CDR1 MDHEN and CDR2 SYDVKM. The CDR3 contains 14 residues. DNA for the CDR3: TGTGCCAGCAGTTTAACGGGACAGCCCTACGAGCAGTACGTC. Protein product: CASSLTGQPYEQYV.

Written as DNA, the CDR3 is TGTGCCAGCAGCAGTAACCAAGGACCGCAAGGTAATGGCTACACCTTC. Its translation is CASSSNQGPQGNGYTF. V gene TRBV3-1 (or the pseudogene TRBV3-2) combines with J gene TRBJ1-2; no firm D call. V was shortened by 5 bases and J by 6 bases, with 22 bases between the two germline ends. Per germline, CDR1 LGHDT and CDR2 YNNKEL (reference sequence). The CDR3 runs to 16 residues.

This clone was seen only once. The chain employs TRBV7-2 and TRBJ2-7, with TRBD1 as a possible D gene (6 bases). V lost 5 bases to trimming and J lost 3 bases, with 11 bases between them. The length of the CDR3 is 13 residues. Looked up from germline, CDR1 is SGHTA and CDR2 is FQGNSA. This CDR3 reads CASSRDRYYEQYV. The DNA for the CDR3 is TGTGCCAGCAGCCGCGACAGGTACTACGAGCAGTACGTC.

The chain joins TRBV6-5 to TRBJ1-4; 10 bases map to TRBD1. V dropped 6 bases and J dropped 8; count of bases not matched to a gene: 6. The germline V gene has CDR1 MNHEY and CDR2 SVGAGI. The CDR3 is 14 residues long. The CDR3 region is CASSRQGAREKLFF. The DNA of the CDR3 is TGTGCCAGCAGCAGACAGGGGGCTAGGGAAAAACTGTTTTTT.

V usage is TRBV29-1 and J usage is TRBJ2-3, with D perhaps matching TRBD1 (5 bases). In germline, CDR1 is SQVTM, CDR2 ANQGSEA. Trimming took 6 bases from V and 1 from J, leaving 14 bases between them. CDR3 length: 14 amino acids. The CDR3 region is CSVDTGYGTDTQYF. The CDR3, as DNA: TGCAGCGTCGATACAGGTTACGGCACAGATACGCAGTATTTT.

The chain couples TRBV12-3 or TRBV12-4 to TRBJ1-5; TRBD1 aligns across 9 bases. The CDR3 has 12 residues. Unmatched junction bases numbered 4, after V lost 5 bases and J lost 11 bases. CDR3 in amino acids: CASSLRDRAQHF. CDR3 nucleotides: TGTGCCAGCAGTCTGAGGGACAGGGCCCAGCATTTT.

V gene TRBV5-6 combines with J gene TRBJ2-7, with a tentative D call TRBD1 (6 bases). V gave up 1 base and J gave up 6 bases, with 8 bases separating them. The germline V gene encodes CDR1 SGHDT and CDR2 YYEEEE. This CDR3 has 12 residues. CDR3 sequence reads: CASSLRGGEQYV. CDR3 sequence (DNA): TGTGCCAGCAGCTTGAGAGGGGGCGAGCAGTACGTC.

The genes are TRBV3-1 (or the pseudogene TRBV3-2) and TRBJ1-2; possible D gene TRBD1, 5 bases. V lost 1 base and J lost 2, with 11 bases in between. Germline V gene data show CDR1 as LGHDT and CDR2 as YNNKEL (reference sequence). This CDR3 comprises 15 residues. The CDR3 is CASSQGGLGNYGYTF. CDR3 DNA: TGTGCCAGCAGCCAAGGGGGCCTGGGGAACTATGGCTACACCTTC.

This chain joins TRBV6-5 and TRBJ2-3; 7 bases fit TRBD1. The CDR3 consists of 15 residues. In germline, CDR1 is MNHEY, CDR2 SVGAGI. V lost 6 bases, J lost 3 bases, and 9 bases stayed unmatched. The CDR3 bases are TGTGCCAGCAGCGTAGACAGGGACGGGACAGATACGCAGTATTTT. Protein product: CASSVDRDGTDTQYF.

This clone occurred once. This sequence joins TRBV28 and TRBJ1-2; D is unresolved. CDR1 is MDHEN and CDR2 is SYDVKM in the germline V gene. The CDR3 totals 13 residues. Trimming took off 6 bases at V and 7 bases at J, with 15 bases between the two ends. The CDR3 region is CASRSSSQRGYTF. The CDR3 DNA is TGTGCCAGCAGGTCCTCGTCCCAACGTGGCTACACCTTC.

CDR3 protein: CASSLAPGANTEAFF. In nucleotides, the CDR3 is TGCGCCAGCAGCTTGGCCCCGGGGGCGAACACTGAAGCTTTCTTT. The chain is built from TRBV5-1 and TRBJ1-1; D is possibly TRBD1 (6 bases). V was pared by 0 bases and J by 1 base, with 10 bases between. This CDR3 is 15 amino acids long. The germline V gene has CDR1 SGHRS and CDR2 YFSETQ.

As for this clone: Other DNA sequences in this specimen translate into the identical CDR3. The chain joins TRBV5-1 to TRBJ2-2, with D perhaps matching TRBD1 or TRBD2 (5 bases each). Germline-derived CDR1 and CDR2 are SGHRS and YFSETQ. This CDR3 contains 14 residues. The V end was cut by 3 bases, the J end by 1 base, with 7 bases between. The CDR3 coding sequence is TGCGCCAGCAGCTGGGGGTTGAACACCGGGGAGCTGTTTTTT. This codes for CASSWGLNTGELFF.

The CDR3 DNA is TGTGCCAGCAGCTTCGGGGGGCGAGCGGGGACTGAAGCTTTCTTT. It specifies CASSFGGRAGTEAFF. The chain combines TRBV13 with TRBJ1-1; tentatively, D is TRBD1 (6 bases). This CDR3 spans 15 amino acids. Germline-derived CDR1 and CDR2 are PRHDT and FYEKMQ (reference sequence). The germline V and J ends were trimmed by 3 bases and 5 bases, with 16 bases remaining between them.

The chain carries TRBV6-5 and TRBJ1-1; the match to TRBD1 covers 7 bases. This CDR3 is 14 amino acids long. J gave up 0 bases and V 8 bases, and 6 bases lay outside the gene matches. Germline V CDR1 and CDR2: MNHEY, SVGAGI. This chain's CDR3 is CASRTGRMNTEAFF. CDR3 coding DNA: TGTGCCAGCCGGACAGGCCGCATGAACACTGAAGCTTTCTTT.

CDR3 loop: CASSLGDNEKLFF. The DNA for the CDR3 is TGCGCCAGCAGCTTGGGGGACAATGAAAAACTGTTTTTT. This chain joins TRBV5-1 and TRBJ1-4; weak D call: TRBD1 (5 bases). The CDR3 is 13 residues long. Germline assignment: CDR1 SGHRS and CDR2 YFSETQ. Deletions cut 0 bases from V and 5 bases from J, with 5 bases between. The full variable domain, with the rest looked up from reference TRBV5-1 and TRBJ1-4, is KAGVTQTPRYLIKTRGQQVTLSCSPISGHRSVSWYQQTPGQGLQFLFEYFSETQRNKGNFPGRFSGRQFSNSRSEMNVSTLELGDSALYLCASSLGDNEKLFFGSGTQLSVL.

The sample holds a few counts of this clone. V gene TRBV11-1 combines with J gene TRBJ2-1; D unclear. CDR1 is SGHAT, CDR2 FQDESV, per germline (reference sequence). The CDR3 has 14 amino acids. The germline V and J ends were trimmed by 3 bases and 9 bases, with 15 bases remaining between them. CDR3 residues: CASSLAPGEREQFF. CDR3 sequence (DNA): TGTGCCAGCAGCTTGGCTCCGGGTGAACGTGAGCAGTTCTTC.

Concerning this clone itself: Other DNA sequences from this sample encode an identical CDR3 as well. The J gene is TRBJ1-3, the V gene TRBV24-1, with 7 bases identical to TRBD1. The CDR3 is 15 amino acids. Trimming removed 4 bases from V and 2 bases from J; junction bases left unmatched: 4. Germline V gives CDR1 KGHDR, CDR2 SFDVKD. CDR3 DNA: TGTGCCACCAGTGACAGCGGGACAGCTGGAAACACCATATATTTT. Translated: CATSDSGTAGNTIYF.

This clone was detected a few times. The chain employs TRBV25-1 and TRBJ1-1; perhaps TRBD1 as D (5 bases). The V gene lost 3 bases and the J gene lost 5 bases, with 10 bases spanning the gap. The germline V gene encodes CDR1 MGHDK and CDR2 SYGVNS. This CDR3 has 13 residues. The CDR3 loop is CASSDRVGTEAFF. CDR3 nucleotides: TGTGCCAGCAGTGACAGGGTCGGGACTGAAGCTTTCTTT.

This clone was counted once. The chain has TRBV29-1 and TRBJ2-3; unclear D gene. This CDR3 region has 13 residues. The V gene lost 6 bases and the J gene lost 0 bases, with 10 bases spanning the gap. The germline V gene encodes CDR1 SQVTM and CDR2 ANQGSEA. The DNA for the CDR3 is TGCAGCGTGAACGGCGAAAGCACAGATACGCAGTATTTT. This translates into CSVNGESTDTQYF.